The rows below give T cell receptor beta chains drawn from one sample of a study of beta chain features in type 1 diabetes. Method: immunoSEQ multiplex PCR; TCRdb's copy keeps in-frame clones and lacks some. The sample gives 300,000 to 350,000 clones, around 7.6% of which show up once; around 0.45% is in the top ten. The sequenced sample was central memory CD4+ T cells from blood. These TCRs come from a woman between 18 and 29 years old in good health. Each CDR3 is given with its conserved first and last residue. The order of the fields is clone size, D gene, J gene, V gene, CDR3 protein, CDR3 DNA. A D gene is named only where the DNA matches it firmly. Not all rows give a size; the values are once, few, many and, for expanded clones, a class.

size: NA; D: TRBD1; J: TRBJ2-7; V: TRBV5-6; CDR3: CASARGRYYEQYF; DNA: TGTGCCAGTGCAAGGGGGCGTTACTACGAGCAGTACTTC
size: many; D: NA; J: TRBJ1-5; V: TRBV5-6; CDR3: CASRQGNQPQHF; DNA: TGTGCCAGCAGACAGGGCAATCAGCCCCAGCATTTT
size: NA; D: NA; J: TRBJ2-1; V: TRBV28; CDR3: CASSLVGYEQFF; DNA: TGTGCCAGCAGTTTAGTGGGTTATGAGCAGTTCTTC
size: NA; D: TRBD2; J: TRBJ2-7; V: TRBV15; CDR3: CATSRGGTSGREQYF; DNA: TGTGCCACCAGCAGGGGCGGGACTAGCGGCCGCGAGCAGTACTTC
size: NA; D: NA; J: TRBJ2-5; V: TRBV6-5; CDR3: CASRRDSDVETQYF; DNA: TGTGCCAGCAGGAGGGACTCTGACGTGGAGACCCAGTACTTC
size: few; D: TRBD2; J: TRBJ2-2; V: TRBV7-6; CDR3: CASSLASTSGGNTGELFF; DNA: TGTGCCAGCAGCTTAGCGTCGACTAGCGGGGGGAACACCGGGGAGCTGTTTTTT
size: many; D: NA; J: TRBJ2-7; V: TRBV7-8; CDR3: CASSQSIGGPYEQYF; DNA: TGTGCCAGCAGCCAGTCGATCGGGGGTCCATACGAGCAGTACTTC
size: many; D: NA; J: TRBJ2-3; V: TRBV4-2; CDR3: CASSQGLEGGEQYF; DNA: TGTGCCAGCAGCCAAGGGCTGGAGGGGGGGGAGCAGTATTTT
size: NA; D: TRBD2; J: TRBJ2-5; V: TRBV11-1; CDR3: CASSTLAGGGETQYF; DNA: TGTGCCAGCAGCACCCTAGCGGGTGGTGGAGAGACCCAGTACTTC
size: NA; D: TRBD1; J: TRBJ2-5; V: TRBV9; CDR3: CASSEQTGGETQYF; DNA: TGTGCCAGCAGCGAACAGACAGGGGGAGAGACCCAGTACTTC
size: few; D: NA; J: TRBJ2-1; V: TRBV6-6; CDR3: CASSYSIYNEQFF; DNA: TGTGCCAGCAGTTACTCGATTTACAATGAGCAGTTCTTC
size: few; D: TRBD2; J: TRBJ2-3; V: TRBV28; CDR3: CASTSGMLYTQYF; DNA: TGTGCCAGTACTAGCGGGATGCTATATACGCAGTATTTT
size: NA; D: NA; J: TRBJ1-1; V: TRBV7-2; CDR3: CASSQNRGGAFF; DNA: TGTGCCAGCAGCCAAAACCGGGGGGGAGCTTTCTTT
size: few; D: NA; J: TRBJ2-6; V: TRBV5-4; CDR3: CASSLQGSGANVLTF; DNA: TGTGCCAGCAGCTTACAGGGATCTGGGGCCAACGTCCTGACTTTC
size: NA; D: TRBD1; J: TRBJ2-1; V: TRBV7-2; CDR3: CASSYQGADEQFF; DNA: TGTGCCAGCAGCTACCAGGGGGCTGATGAGCAGTTCTTC
size: NA; D: NA; J: TRBJ2-7; V: TRBV2; CDR3: CASSEARSGRDGYEQYF; DNA: TGTGCCAGCAGTGAAGCACGGTCGGGGCGGGATGGTTACGAGCAGTACTTC
size: few; D: NA; J: TRBJ1-3; V: TRBV18; CDR3: CASSPLQDKDSGNTIYF; DNA: TGTGCCAGCTCACCACTGCAGGATAAAGACTCTGGAAACACCATATATTTT
size: few; D: TRBD2; J: TRBJ2-2; V: TRBV19; CDR3: CASSISSGATGELFF; DNA: TGTGCCAGTAGTATATCTAGCGGAGCCACCGGGGAGCTGTTTTTT
size: NA; D: TRBD2; J: TRBJ2-1; V: TRBV5-1; CDR3: CASSTNSGTVEQFF; DNA: TGCGCCAGCAGCACAAATAGCGGGACGGTTGAGCAGTTCTTC
size: many; D: NA; J: TRBJ2-5; V: TRBV15; CDR3: CATSRDTDGQETQYF; DNA: TGTGCCACCAGCAGAGATACGGACGGCCAAGAGACCCAGTACTTC
size: NA; D: NA; J: TRBJ2-5; V: TRBV15; CDR3: CATSRFPRDFPQETQYF; DNA: TGTGCCACCAGCAGATTCCCCCGGGACTTTCCTCAAGAGACCCAGTACTTC
size: few; D: NA; J: TRBJ1-5; V: TRBV6-5; CDR3: CASSLGGGAGQPQHF; DNA: TGTGCCAGCAGTTTAGGCGGCGGGGCTGGGCAGCCCCAGCATTTT
size: few; D: NA; J: TRBJ2-1; V: TRBV6-5; CDR3: CASSRRDNEQFF; DNA: TGTGCCAGCAGTCGACGGGACAATGAGCAGTTCTTC
size: NA; D: TRBD1; J: TRBJ2-7; V: TRBV6-1; CDR3: CASSVWDSQEQYF; DNA: TGTGCCAGCAGTGTCTGGGACAGCCAGGAGCAGTACTTC
size: many; D: TRBD1; J: TRBJ2-5; V: TRBV7-2; CDR3: CASSLGPGQGPQYF; DNA: TGTGCCAGCAGCTTAGGGCCGGGACAGGGGCCCCAGTACTTC
size: few; D: NA; J: TRBJ2-1; V: TRBV7-8; CDR3: CASSLRGASYNEQFF; DNA: TGTGCCAGCAGCTTACGGGGGGCCTCCTACAATGAGCAGTTCTTC
size: few; D: NA; J: TRBJ2-1; V: TRBV7-9; CDR3: CASSHQGEQFF; DNA: TGTGCCAGCAGCCATCAGGGTGAGCAGTTCTTC
size: NA; D: NA; J: TRBJ1-1; V: TRBV29-1; CDR3: CSVEIGIEAFF; DNA: TGCAGCGTTGAAATTGGCATAGAAGCTTTCTTT
size: many; D: NA; J: TRBJ2-6; V: TRBV7-2; CDR3: CASRRTGANVLTF; DNA: TGTGCCAGCAGGCGAACCGGGGCCAACGTCCTGACTTTC
size: NA; D: TRBD2; J: TRBJ2-5; V: TRBV7-2; CDR3: CASSFPPGLAEVETQYF; DNA: TGTGCCAGCAGCTTCCCTCCGGGACTAGCGGAGGTGGAGACCCAGTACTTC
size: few; D: NA; J: TRBJ2-1; V: TRBV7-2; CDR3: CASSLVGANNEQFF; DNA: TGTGCCAGCAGCTTAGTCGGGGCAAACAATGAGCAGTTCTTC
size: few; D: NA; J: TRBJ2-5; V: TRBV28; CDR3: CASRVEETQYF; DNA: TGTGCCAGCAGGGTAGAAGAGACCCAGTACTTC
size: few; D: NA; J: TRBJ1-3; V: TRBV29-1; CDR3: CSVLSTRGPGNTIYF; DNA: TGCAGCGTTTTGTCGACAAGGGGACCTGGAAACACCATATATTTT
size: few; D: TRBD2; J: TRBJ2-4; V: TRBV4-3; CDR3: CASSQGGGASGNIQYF; DNA: TGCGCCAGCAGCCAAGGGGGCGGAGCTAGCGGAAACATTCAGTACTTC
size: few; D: NA; J: TRBJ2-1; V: TRBV7-2; CDR3: CASSLLWSNNEQFF; DNA: TGTGCCAGCAGCTTACTTTGGTCCAACAATGAGCAGTTCTTC
size: few; D: TRBD2; J: TRBJ2-7; V: TRBV7-2; CDR3: CASSPSSGRAPYEQYF; DNA: TGTGCCAGCAGCCCCTCTAGCGGGAGGGCCCCCTACGAGCAGTACTTC
size: many; D: TRBD1; J: TRBJ2-7; V: TRBV14; CDR3: CASSHLPGQGSYEQYF; DNA: TGTGCCAGCAGCCACCTCCCGGGACAGGGGTCCTACGAGCAGTACTTC
size: NA; D: TRBD2; J: TRBJ2-3; V: TRBV14; CDR3: CASSQPLSGITDTQYF; DNA: TGTGCCAGCAGCCAACCCCTAAGCGGGATCACAGATACGCAGTATTTT
size: NA; D: NA; J: TRBJ2-3; V: TRBV6-6; CDR3: CASSYGVRVRTDTQYF; DNA: TGTGCCAGCAGTTACGGCGTTCGCGTACGCACAGATACGCAGTATTTT
size: few; D: TRBD2; J: TRBJ2-5; V: TRBV11-2; CDR3: CASSLALSTSGSGGTQYF; DNA: TGTGCCAGCAGCTTAGCCTTATCGACTAGCGGGAGTGGCGGGACCCAGTACTTC
size: many; D: NA; J: TRBJ2-6; V: TRBV18; CDR3: CASSPQLSGANVLTF; DNA: TGTGCCAGCTCACCCCAATTATCTGGGGCCAACGTCCTGACTTTC